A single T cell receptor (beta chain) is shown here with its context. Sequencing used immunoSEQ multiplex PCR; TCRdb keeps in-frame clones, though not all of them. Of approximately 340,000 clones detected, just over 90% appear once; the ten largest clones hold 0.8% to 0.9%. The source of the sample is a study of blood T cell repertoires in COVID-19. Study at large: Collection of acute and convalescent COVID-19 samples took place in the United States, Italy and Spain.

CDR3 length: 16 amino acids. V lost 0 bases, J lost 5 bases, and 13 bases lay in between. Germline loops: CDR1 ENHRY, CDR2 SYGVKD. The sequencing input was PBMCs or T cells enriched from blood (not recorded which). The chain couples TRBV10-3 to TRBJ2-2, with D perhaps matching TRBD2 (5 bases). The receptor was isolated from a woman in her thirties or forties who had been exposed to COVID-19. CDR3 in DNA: TGTGCCATCAGTGAGTCGAACATAATAGCGACCGGGGAGCTGTTTTTT. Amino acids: CAISESNIIATGELFF.